Following are 14 T cell receptor beta chains from one sample sequenced in a study of T cell repertoires in cytomegalovirus infection. Each CDR3 protein gets one entry after TCRdb re-called the reads with MiXCR. The sample consists of fewer than 950,000 distinct CDR3 sequences, 30% to 35% of them appearing once. For these TCRs, the target antigens are not known. Material: cultured CD8+ T cells from PBMCs, obtained from culture after CMV antigen stimulation. The receptor set was obtained from a human donor in good health (CMV status not recorded). Some clones in this sample may be carry-over from other donors' samples.

A word on this clonotype: It may be a read error: a sequence one base away is much more abundant. The chain uses TRBV7-2 and TRBJ2-1; D not resolved. Germline loops: CDR1 SGHTA, CDR2 FQGNSA. CDR3 length equals 12 residues. In DNA form, the CDR3 reads TGTGTCAGCAGCTCATGGATGGAGGAGCAGTTCTTC. Protein product: CVSSSWMEEQFF.

This clonotype showed up just a few times. Sequence at one end of the junction differs from germline and may be a read error. The chain couples TRBV6-2 or TRBV6-3 to TRBJ2-7; D is undetermined. Germline V gene sequence: CDR1 MNHEY, CDR2 SVGEGT. The CDR3 has 13 residues. For the CDR3, the DNA is TGTGCCAGCAGTGACTCCTGGGACTACGAGCAGTACTTC. Its protein is CASSDSWDYEQYF.

In its sample, this clonotype was seen many times. CDR3 sequence: CASSLYEETVTGELFF. The CDR3 nucleotides are TGTGCCAGCAGCTTGTATGAGGAGACAGTCACCGGGGAGCTGTTTTTT. The chain is built from TRBV7-8 and TRBJ2-2, with a tentative D call TRBD1 (5 bases). The CDR3 loop spans 16 amino acids. V lost 3 bases and J lost 4, with 15 bases in between. Germline CDR1 SGHVS, CDR2 FQNEAQ.

The chain combines TRBV28 with TRBJ1-4; D is perhaps TRBD1 (6 bases). The germline V gene encodes CDR1 MDHEN and CDR2 SYDVKM. The CDR3 is 13 residues long. Trimming removed 3 bases at V and 12 bases at J, with 14 bases between. Written as DNA, the CDR3 is TGTGCCAGCAGTTTGTCGGGGGCTCCGGAACTGTTTTTT. The encoded protein is CASSLSGAPELFF.

This chain connects TRBV10-3 to TRBJ2-1; 9 bases line up with TRBD1. J gave up 6 bases and V 7 bases, and 13 bases lay outside the gene matches. Germline V lookup: CDR1 ENHRY, CDR2 SYGVKD. The CDR3 has 16 residues. CDR3 DNA sequence: TGTGCCATCACCTCTACAGGGGGCAAAAGTACCAATGAGCAGTTCTTC. Translating it yields CAITSTGGKSTNEQFF.

The chain links TRBV7-9 to TRBJ2-7; D gene ambiguous. The V gene's germline CDR1 is SEHNR and CDR2 FQNEAQ (reference sequence). The germline V and J ends were trimmed by 5 bases and 6 bases, with 11 bases remaining between them. The CDR3 runs to 12 residues. Here the CDR3 reads CASSLSKSEQYV. Written as DNA, the CDR3 is TGTGCCAGCAGCCTTAGTAAGTCCGAGCAGTACGTC.

This clonotype was seen only a few times. The rearrangement links TRBV11-3 to TRBJ2-2, with a tentative D call TRBD1 (6 bases). This CDR3 spans 16 amino acids. V lost 2 bases and J 4 bases, leaving 14 bases between the germline ends. Germline loops: CDR1 SGHNT, CDR2 YENEEA. The CDR3 DNA reads TGTGCCAGCAGCTTACCTTTAGGGGGTCCCACCGGGGAGCTGTTTTTT. Amino acids: CASSLPLGGPTGELFF.

The sample holds many counts of this clonotype. This chain uses TRBV6-6 with TRBJ1-5, with 8 bases lining up with TRBD1. Germline CDR1 is MNHNY and CDR2 is SVGAGI (reference sequence). This CDR3 region has 14 residues. The junction had 4 bases not matched to a gene; V was cut back by 2 bases and J by 7 bases. This CDR3 is CASSYGAGGQPQHF. In nucleotides, the CDR3 is TGTGCCAGCAGTTACGGGGCAGGGGGCCAGCCCCAGCATTTT.

The CDR3 nucleotides are TGTGCCAGTAGTTCCCGGACAGGGGCCAATTTGAAAGGGGATCAGCCCCAGCATTTT. This codes for CASSSRTGANLKGDQPQHF. The chain employs TRBV19 and TRBJ1-5; TRBD1 matches 9 bases. Trimming cost V 5 bases and J 5 bases; bases outside gene matches: 19. CDR1 and CDR2 (germline): LNHDA, SQIVND (reference sequence). CDR3 size: 19 residues.

J is TRBJ1-1 and V is TRBV6-5; D unclear. The V and J ends lost 0 bases and 4 bases respectively, with 6 bases between them. Germline CDR1 MNHEY, CDR2 SVGAGI. The CDR3 sequence is 13 residues long. The CDR3 DNA reads TGTGCCAGCAGTTACTCGTGGAGCACTGAAGCTTTCTTT. This codes for CASSYSWSTEAFF.

This clonotype was seen at least ten times. CDR3 bases: TGTGCCAGCAGCTTCAGAGACAGGGAGTATGAGCAGTTCTTC. Its protein is CASSFRDREYEQFF. V is TRBV7-9 and J is TRBJ2-1; 7 bases match TRBD1. V shed 3 bases and J 8 bases; nucleotides not matched to a gene: 7. Looked up from germline, CDR1 is SEHNR and CDR2 is FQNEAQ (reference sequence). CDR3 length equals 14 residues.

In its sample, this clonotype was seen a few times. The chain joins TRBV6-4 to TRBJ2-2; 10 positions agree with TRBD2. Germline values: CDR1 MRHNA, CDR2 SNTAGT. The ends lost 1 base at V and 2 bases at J; junction bases unmatched: 16. The CDR3 sequence is 21 residues long. This CDR3 is CASSDFLLGLAELPNTGELFF. CDR3 sequence (DNA): TGTGCCAGCAGTGACTTCCTCCTAGGACTAGCGGAACTACCAAACACCGGGGAGCTGTTTTTT.

This clonotype appeared a single time. The chain joins TRBV25-1 to TRBJ1-5, with D maybe TRBD1 (6 bases). V was trimmed by 10 bases and J by 9 bases, leaving 16 bases between them. The CDR3 is 12 residues long. CDR1 and CDR2 from the germline V gene are MGHDK and SYGVNS. This CDR3 reads CATSQGSGPQHF. The CDR3 DNA reads TGTGCCACTTCACAGGGATCAGGGCCCCAGCATTTT.

This clonotype was seen ten or more times. The chain links TRBV27 to TRBJ1-1; 9 positions agree with TRBD1. V dropped 6 bases and J dropped 3; count of bases not matched to a gene: 11. This CDR3 is 16 amino acids long. CDR1 MNHEY and CDR2 SMNVEV come from the germline V gene (reference sequence). In nucleotides, the CDR3 is TGTGCCAGCAGCCATGTACCGGGACAGGGAGACACTGAAGCTTTCTTT. Its translation: CASSHVPGQGDTEAFF.